The T cell receptor beta chain under discussion was sequenced for a study of T cell repertoires in cytomegalovirus infection. Study as a whole: Public TCR beta signatures marked donors with CMV infection and the matching HLA. Notes on the study in general: There were carriers of CMV plus the relevant HLA, and cumulative public TCR beta family frequency identified them. CMV-specific HLA-C-restricted TCR beta clonotypes dominated the ex vivo response.

TCRdb used MiXCR to reprocess the reads, holding one entry per CDR3 protein. The sample yields around 740,000 distinct CDR3 sequences, under 40% seen once. The CDR3 consists of 14 residues. The V and J ends lost 3 bases and 5 bases, in that order; junction bases with no gene match: 3. Germline assignment: CDR1 SEHNR and CDR2 FQNEAQ (reference sequence). This clonotype occurred a few times. Its target is unknown. Material: PBMCs. The V gene is TRBV7-9, the J gene TRBJ2-7, with 11 bases lining up with TRBD2. This sequence originates from a human donor in good health (CMV status not recorded). Some clones in this sample may be carry-over from other donors' samples. The CDR3 DNA sequence: TGTGCCAGCAGCTTGGGACTAGCGGTCCACGAGCAGTACTTC. It translates to CASSLGLAVHEQYF.